One sample yielded the 28 T cell receptor beta chains listed below, sequenced in a study of blood T cell repertoires in COVID-19. TCRdb's copy holds only in-frame clones and misses some; the assay was immunoSEQ multiplex PCR. This sample carries approximately 260,000 clones, about nine tenths of them seen once, and the ten largest clones take 3.5% to 4.5%. Sequenced: peripheral blood. The receptors originated from a woman aged 40-49 years with acute or convalescent COVID-19.

The chain carries TRBV15 and TRBJ2-2; 11 positions match TRBD1. This CDR3 has 18 amino acids. Germline V lookup: CDR1 LNHNV, CDR2 YYDKDF (reference sequence). J gave up 0 bases and V 2 bases, and 5 bases lay outside the gene matches. CDR3 DNA: TGTGCCACCAGCAGATCGGGACAGGGGGTAACGAACACCGGGGAGCTGTTTTTT. The encoded protein is CATSRSGQGVTNTGELFF.

This clone was observed a single time. The chain combines TRBV6-6 with TRBJ2-5; the D gene is possibly TRBD1 (6 bases). CDR1 is MNHNY, CDR2 SVGAGI, per germline (reference sequence). This CDR3 contains 12 residues. Trimming removed 6 bases from V and 6 bases from J, with 11 bases in between. For the CDR3, the DNA is TGTGCCAGCAGCCCAGGGGCCCAGACCCAGTACTTC. The encoded protein is CASSPGAQTQYF.

A single count supports this clone. The genes are TRBV21-1 and TRBJ1-3; TRBD1, the table's D call, lacks a check against the DNA. TRBV21-1 is a pseudogene. This CDR3 has 12 amino acids. This CDR3 is CASSKTGNTIYF. Here the CDR3 DNA reads TGTGCCAGCAGCAAAACAGGGAACACCATATATTTT.

The J gene is TRBJ1-2, the V gene TRBV7-2; tentatively, D is TRBD1 (6 bases). V shed 2 bases and J shed 5 bases, with 12 bases lying between them. Germline loops: CDR1 SGHTA, CDR2 FQGNSA. The CDR3 runs 14 residues. The CDR3 spells CASSLYQGLYGYTF. The CDR3 nucleotides read TGTGCCAGCAGCTTATATCAGGGGCTGTATGGCTACACCTTC.

The chain recombines TRBV24-1 with TRBJ1-2; possibly TRBD1 for D (5 bases). The CDR3 loop spans 14 amino acids. From germline, CDR1 is KGHDR and CDR2 SFDVKD. V gave up 7 bases and J gave up 2 bases, with 13 bases separating them. This CDR3 reads CATRGLTLNYGYTF. CDR3 bases: TGTGCCACCAGGGGGCTGACTTTAAACTATGGCTACACCTTC.

CDR3: CASSESSVVTGELFF. Written as DNA, the CDR3 is TGCGCCAGCAGTGAGTCCAGTGTGGTCACCGGGGAGCTGTTTTTT. V gene TRBV10-1 combines with J gene TRBJ2-2; no clear D gene. CDR3 size: 15 residues. V was clipped by 0 bases and J by 4 bases, with 9 bases between them. CDR1 and CDR2 (germline): WNHNN, SYGVQD (reference sequence).

The rearrangement joins TRBV4-1 to TRBJ1-1; perhaps TRBD1 as D (6 bases). The CDR3 has 14 amino acids. CDR1 MGHRA and CDR2 YSYEKL come from the germline V gene. V lost 1 base, J lost 5 bases, and 11 bases lay in between. CDR3 sequence: CASSQGRGRTEAFF. The CDR3 nucleotides are TGCGCCAGCAGCCAAGGCAGGGGAAGAACTGAAGCTTTCTTT.

The V and J genes are TRBV7-9 and TRBJ1-2; D possibly corresponds to TRBD1 (6 bases). Germline V gene lookup returns CDR1 SEHNR and CDR2 FQNEAQ (reference sequence). The CDR3 is 13 amino acids. V shed 5 bases and J shed 4 bases, with 11 bases lying between them. The CDR3: CASSPDSFYGYTF. CDR3 in DNA: TGTGCCAGCAGCCCGGACAGCTTCTATGGCTACACCTTC. Full variable domain (outside the CDR3, taken from reference TRBV7-9 and TRBJ1-2): DTGVSQNPRHKITKRGQNVTFRCDPISEHNRLYWYRQTLGQGPEFLTYFQNEAQLEKSRLLSDRFSAERPKGSFSTLEIQRTEQGDSAMYLCASSPDSFYGYTFGSGTRLTVV.

This chain connects TRBV19 to TRBJ1-5, with a possible D match to TRBD1 (6 bases). In germline, CDR1 is LNHDA, CDR2 SQIVND (reference sequence). The V end lost 6 bases, the J end lost 0 bases, and 27 bases lay between the germline ends. The CDR3 extends over 20 amino acids. CDR3 DNA: TGTGCCAGTAGGTTGGGTCGGGACACCCGGGGCCTCTATAGCAATCAGCCCCAGCATTTT. This translates into CASRLGRDTRGLYSNQPQHF.

The chain couples TRBV4-1 to TRBJ1-6; TRBD1 matches at 9 bases. Germline-derived CDR1 and CDR2 are MGHRA and YSYEKL. V shed 4 bases, J shed 2 bases, and the junction held 9 bases outside the gene matches. This CDR3 region has 18 residues. The CDR3: CASSLLGTGWTYNSPLHF. The DNA for the CDR3 is TGCGCCAGCAGCCTACTAGGGACAGGGTGGACCTATAATTCACCCCTCCACTTT.

This chain connects TRBV6-1 to TRBJ1-2; unclear D gene. The CDR3 loop spans 15 amino acids. Germline V gene data show CDR1 as MNHNS and CDR2 as SASEGT. Trimming shortened V by 6 bases and J by 5 bases, and 19 bases separated the two germline ends. In nucleotides, the CDR3 is TGTGCCAGCAGATTAGCGGACGGGCGCTCATATGGCTACACCTTC. Protein product: CASRLADGRSYGYTF.

V and J are TRBV6-5 and TRBJ2-4, with 10 bases aligning to TRBD1. Trimming cost V 5 bases and J 6 bases; bases outside gene matches: 4. The CDR3 runs 14 residues. In germline, CDR1 is MNHEY, CDR2 SVGAGI. The CDR3 region has the DNA TGTGCCAGCAGTCAGGGACAGGGGAGAAACATTCAGTACTTC. Translated, it gives CASSQGQGRNIQYF.

The V and J genes are TRBV2 and TRBJ1-4; D gene uncertain. This CDR3 is built from 12 residues. Looked up from germline, CDR1 is SNHLY and CDR2 is FYNNEI. V was clipped by 8 bases and J by 4 bases, with 8 bases between them. As DNA, the CDR3 is TGTGCCAGCGCGCAAGTTAATGAAAAACTGTTTTTT. This codes for CASAQVNEKLFF.

The CDR3 is CASSSRDSFSYEQYV. CDR3 coding DNA: TGTGCCAGCAGCTCCCGGGACAGTTTTTCCTACGAGCAGTACGTC. The chain employs TRBV11-1 and TRBJ2-7; 7 positions match TRBD1. Germline-derived CDR1 and CDR2 are SGHAT and FQDESV (reference sequence). The CDR3 contains 15 residues. V shed 4 bases and J 1 base; nucleotides not matched to a gene: 7.

The V call is TRBV9, the J call TRBJ1-1; no definite D call. Germline V gives CDR1 SGDLS, CDR2 YYNGEE. The CDR3 covers 15 residues. V was shortened by 3 bases and J by 2 bases, with 14 bases between the two germline ends. The CDR3, as DNA: TGTGCCAGCAGCGCCCGGAGGGAGGCCAACACTGAAGCTTTCTTT. Translation gives CASSARREANTEAFF.

About this clone itself: The same CDR3 is also encoded by other DNA sequences in this sample. The chain joins TRBV19 to TRBJ2-6, with D possibly matching TRBD2 (5 bases). Trimming shortened V by 1 base and J by 1 base, and 5 bases separated the two germline ends. Germline V lookup: CDR1 LNHDA, CDR2 SQIVND (reference sequence). The CDR3 is 15 amino acids. CDR3 amino acids: CASSIGGSGANVLTF. CDR3 coding DNA: TGTGCCAGTAGTATAGGCGGGTCTGGGGCCAACGTCCTGACTTTC.

This clone was recorded once. The rearrangement joins TRBV9 to TRBJ1-2, with D perhaps TRBD1 (6 bases). There are 15 residues in the CDR3. Between the trimmed V and J ends, which lost 3 bases and 5 bases, there was a span of 17 bases. From germline, CDR1 is SGDLS and CDR2 YYNGEE. CDR3 nucleotides: TGTGCCAGCAGCGCAGAGACAGGCTCGGGGTATGGCTACACCTTC. This sequence encodes CASSAETGSGYGYTF.

The chain employs TRBV2 and TRBJ2-4, with TRBD1 as a possible D gene (6 bases). CDR1 and CDR2 from the germline V gene are SNHLY and FYNNEI. Between the trimmed V and J ends, which lost 4 bases and 8 bases, there was a span of 9 bases. CDR3 size: 12 residues. The CDR3: CASSGQEYIQYF. CDR3 nucleotide sequence: TGTGCCAGCAGTGGACAGGAATACATTCAGTACTTC.

The V and J genes are TRBV7-9 and TRBJ1-3, with a possible D match to TRBD1 (5 bases). The CDR3 contains 15 residues. The V end lost 5 bases, the J end lost 1 base, and 12 bases lay between the germline ends. CDR1 is SEHNR, CDR2 FQNEAQ, per germline (reference sequence). CDR3 region: CASSPGRQSGNTIYF. The CDR3 DNA reads TGTGCCAGCAGCCCCGGGAGACAGTCTGGAAACACCATATATTTT. Combining the CDR3 with reference TRBV7-9 and TRBJ1-3 gives the whole variable domain DTGVSQNPRHKITKRGQNVTFRCDPISEHNRLYWYRQTLGQGPEFLTYFQNEAQLEKSRLLSDRFSAERPKGSFSTLEIQRTEQGDSAMYLCASSPGRQSGNTIYFGEGSWLTVV.

The chain links TRBV2 to TRBJ1-1, with D perhaps matching TRBD1 (6 bases). Between the trimmed V and J ends, which lost 1 base and 5 bases, there was a span of 11 bases. From germline, CDR1 is SNHLY and CDR2 FYNNEI. This CDR3 is built from 14 residues. CDR3 sequence: CASSEDHTGTEAFF. CDR3 coding DNA: TGTGCCAGCAGTGAAGACCATACAGGGACTGAAGCTTTCTTT.

V and J are TRBV6-6 and TRBJ1-2; D ambiguous. V lost 8 bases, J lost 8 bases, and 18 bases lay in between. The CDR3 runs 13 residues. CDR1 and CDR2 from the germline V gene are MNHNY and SVGAGI (reference sequence). CDR3 amino acids: CASLNWASRGYTF. The CDR3 DNA sequence: TGTGCCAGCCTAAATTGGGCTTCTCGGGGCTACACCTTC.

The chain employs TRBV30 and TRBJ1-2; unclear D gene. Germline V gives CDR1 GTSNPN, CDR2 SVGIG (reference sequence). This CDR3 comprises 12 residues. V was cut by 8 bases and J by 4 bases, with 14 bases left in between. CDR3 loop: CALGELGYGYTF. The CDR3 nucleotides are TGTGCCCTCGGGGAATTGGGCTATGGCTACACCTTC.

The rearrangement links TRBV10-3 to TRBJ1-1; the match to TRBD1 covers 8 bases. CDR1 ENHRY and CDR2 SYGVKD come from the germline V gene. V trimming: 6 bases; J trimming: 3 bases; junction bases outside the gene matches: 12. This CDR3 has 16 amino acids. Written as DNA, the CDR3 is TGTGCCATCAGCCCTCGACAGGGGAGGACGTACACTGAAGCTTTCTTT. Protein product: CAISPRQGRTYTEAFF.

The chain joins TRBV27 to TRBJ1-5; 12 bases are a match to TRBD1. The CDR3 consists of 18 residues. J gave up 6 bases and V 6 bases, and 15 bases lay outside the gene matches. Germline loops: CDR1 MNHEY, CDR2 SMNVEV (reference sequence). CDR3 loop: CASRPRGRGTGGSQPQHF. The CDR3 DNA is TGTGCCAGCAGGCCCAGGGGTAGAGGGACAGGGGGCTCTCAGCCCCAGCATTTT.

The rearrangement uses TRBV18 and TRBJ1-5; D is uncertain. Germline CDR1 is KGHSH and CDR2 is LQKENI. The CDR3 is 13 amino acids. V dropped 0 bases and J dropped 6 bases, with 6 bases sitting between them. The CDR3 DNA reads TGTGCCAGCTCACCACCTATCGGTCAGCCCCAGCATTTT. Encoded protein: CASSPPIGQPQHF.

The V call is TRBV11-2, the J call TRBJ2-3; D remains ambiguous. Between the trimmed V and J ends, which lost 5 bases and 8 bases, there was a span of 11 bases. CDR1 is SGHAT and CDR2 is FQNNGV in the germline V gene. CDR3 length equals 12 residues. CDR3 in DNA: TGTGCCAGCAGCCCACTCCCATCTACGCAGTATTTT. It encodes CASSPLPSTQYF.

The chain recombines TRBV24-1 with TRBJ1-1; 9 bases align to TRBD1. The CDR3 is made up of 13 amino acids. V lost 3 bases, J lost 11 bases, and 6 bases stayed unmatched. Germline CDR1 is KGHDR and CDR2 is SFDVKD. The CDR3 sequence: CATSDPGQGNAFF. In DNA form, the CDR3 reads TGTGCCACCAGTGATCCGGGACAGGGAAACGCTTTCTTT.

The rearrangement links TRBV12-5 to TRBJ1-4; TRBD1 matches 7 bases. The CDR3 is 15 residues long. V was clipped by 2 bases and J by 1 base; unmatched bases: 1. Germline lookup yields CDR1 LGHNT and CDR2 FRNRAP. CDR3 residues: CASGLRGLTNEKLFF. The CDR3 DNA sequence: TGTGCTAGTGGTTTGAGGGGGCTAACTAATGAAAAACTGTTTTTT.